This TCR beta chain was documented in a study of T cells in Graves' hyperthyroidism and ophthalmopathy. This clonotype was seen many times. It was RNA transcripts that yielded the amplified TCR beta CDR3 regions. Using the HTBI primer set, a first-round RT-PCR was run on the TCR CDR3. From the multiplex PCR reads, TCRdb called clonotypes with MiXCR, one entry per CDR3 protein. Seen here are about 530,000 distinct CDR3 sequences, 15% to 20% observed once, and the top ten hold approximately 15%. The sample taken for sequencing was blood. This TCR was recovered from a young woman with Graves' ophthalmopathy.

The CDR3 sequence is CASSLWTAETYEQYF. The CDR3 DNA reads TGTGCCAGCAGCCTTTGGACGGCGGAGACCTACGAGCAGTACTTC. The chain combines TRBV11-1 with TRBJ2-7; unclear D gene. The CDR3 is 15 amino acids. V shed 5 bases and J shed 2 bases, with 16 bases lying between them. Germline assignment: CDR1 SGHAT and CDR2 FQDESV (reference sequence).